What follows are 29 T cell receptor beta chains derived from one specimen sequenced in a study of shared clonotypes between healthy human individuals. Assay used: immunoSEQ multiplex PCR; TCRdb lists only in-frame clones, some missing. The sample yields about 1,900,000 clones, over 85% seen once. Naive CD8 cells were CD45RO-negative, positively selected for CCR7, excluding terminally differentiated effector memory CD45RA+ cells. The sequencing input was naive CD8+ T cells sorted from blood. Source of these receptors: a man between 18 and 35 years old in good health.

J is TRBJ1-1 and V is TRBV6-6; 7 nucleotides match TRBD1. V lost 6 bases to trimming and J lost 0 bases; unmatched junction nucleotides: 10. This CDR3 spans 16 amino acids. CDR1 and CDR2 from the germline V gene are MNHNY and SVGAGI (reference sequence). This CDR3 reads CASRYGTASMNTEAFF. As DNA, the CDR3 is TGTGCCAGCAGGTACGGGACAGCAAGCATGAACACTGAAGCTTTCTTT.

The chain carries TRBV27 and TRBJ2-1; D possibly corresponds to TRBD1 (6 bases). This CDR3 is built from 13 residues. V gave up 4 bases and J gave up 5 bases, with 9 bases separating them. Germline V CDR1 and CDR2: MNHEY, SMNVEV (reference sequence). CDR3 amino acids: CASSSHRDNEQFF. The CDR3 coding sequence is TGTGCCAGCAGTTCTCACAGGGACAATGAGCAGTTCTTC.

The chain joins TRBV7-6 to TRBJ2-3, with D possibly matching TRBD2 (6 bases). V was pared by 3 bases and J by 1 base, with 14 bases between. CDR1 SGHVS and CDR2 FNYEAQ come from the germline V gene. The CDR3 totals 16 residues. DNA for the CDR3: TGTGCCAGCAGCTTCCGGGACTTCCCAGGCACAGATACGCAGTATTTT. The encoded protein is CASSFRDFPGTDTQYF.

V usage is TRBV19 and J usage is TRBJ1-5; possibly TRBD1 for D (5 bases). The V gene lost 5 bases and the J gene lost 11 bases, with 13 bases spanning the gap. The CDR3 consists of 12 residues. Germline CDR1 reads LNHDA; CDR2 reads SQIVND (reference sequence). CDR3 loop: CASSEGWGAQHF. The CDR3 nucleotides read TGTGCCAGTAGTGAGGGATGGGGGGCCCAGCATTTT.

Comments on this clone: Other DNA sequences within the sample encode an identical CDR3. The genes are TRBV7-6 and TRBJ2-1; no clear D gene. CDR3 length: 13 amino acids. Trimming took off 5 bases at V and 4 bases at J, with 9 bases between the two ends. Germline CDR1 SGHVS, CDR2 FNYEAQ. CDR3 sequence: CASSPGPYNEQFF. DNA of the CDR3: TGTGCCAGCAGCCCAGGACCGTACAATGAGCAGTTCTTC.

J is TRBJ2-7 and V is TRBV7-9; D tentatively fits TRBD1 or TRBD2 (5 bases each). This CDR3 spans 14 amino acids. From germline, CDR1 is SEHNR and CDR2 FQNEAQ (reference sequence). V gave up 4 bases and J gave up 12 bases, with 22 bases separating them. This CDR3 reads CASSSSPGPLRLYF. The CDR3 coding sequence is TGTGCCAGCAGCTCCTCCCCGGGACCATTGCGCCTGTACTTC.

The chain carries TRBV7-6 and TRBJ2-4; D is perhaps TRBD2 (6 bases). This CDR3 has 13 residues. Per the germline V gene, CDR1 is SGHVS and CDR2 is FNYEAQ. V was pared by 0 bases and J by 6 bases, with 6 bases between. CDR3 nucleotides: TGTGCCAGCAGCTTAGCCGGGGGAAACATTCAGTACTTC. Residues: CASSLAGGNIQYF.

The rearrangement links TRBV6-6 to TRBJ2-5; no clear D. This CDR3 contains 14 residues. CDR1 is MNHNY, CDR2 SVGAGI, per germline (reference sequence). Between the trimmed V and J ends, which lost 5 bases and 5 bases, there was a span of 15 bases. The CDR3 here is CASSDGRVRETQYF. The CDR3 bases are TGTGCCAGCAGTGATGGACGGGTGCGGGAGACCCAGTACTTC.

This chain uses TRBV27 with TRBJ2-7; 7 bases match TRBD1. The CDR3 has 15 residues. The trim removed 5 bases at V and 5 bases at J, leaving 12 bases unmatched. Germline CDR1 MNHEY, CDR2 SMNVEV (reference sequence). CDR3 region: CASSHPDRAANEQYF. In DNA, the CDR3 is TGTGCCAGCAGTCATCCCGACAGGGCTGCAAACGAGCAGTACTTC.

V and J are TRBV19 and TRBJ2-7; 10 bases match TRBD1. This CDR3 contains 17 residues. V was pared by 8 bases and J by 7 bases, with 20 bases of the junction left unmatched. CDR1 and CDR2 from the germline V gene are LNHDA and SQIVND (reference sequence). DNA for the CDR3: TGTGCCAGTTCGCCGGGGACAGGGGCTTGGACTACGGGGGAGCAGTACTTC. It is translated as CASSPGTGAWTTGEQYF.

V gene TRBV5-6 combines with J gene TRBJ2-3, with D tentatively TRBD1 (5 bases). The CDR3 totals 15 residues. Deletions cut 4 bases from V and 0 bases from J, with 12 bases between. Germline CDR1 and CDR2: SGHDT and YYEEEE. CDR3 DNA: TGTGCCAGCAGCACCCTCAGGGAAAGCACAGATACGCAGTATTTT. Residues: CASSTLRESTDTQYF.

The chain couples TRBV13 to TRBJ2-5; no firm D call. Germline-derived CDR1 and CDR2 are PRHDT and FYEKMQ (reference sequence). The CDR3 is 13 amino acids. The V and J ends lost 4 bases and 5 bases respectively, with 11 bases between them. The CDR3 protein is CASSSRLAETQYF. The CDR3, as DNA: TGTGCCAGCAGCTCCCGGTTGGCCGAGACCCAGTACTTC.

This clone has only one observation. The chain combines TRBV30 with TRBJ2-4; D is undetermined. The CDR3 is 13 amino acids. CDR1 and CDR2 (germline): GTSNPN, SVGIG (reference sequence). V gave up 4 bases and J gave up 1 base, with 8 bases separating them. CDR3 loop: CAWKELAKNIQYF. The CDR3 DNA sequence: TGTGCCTGGAAGGAGTTGGCCAAAAACATTCAGTACTTC.

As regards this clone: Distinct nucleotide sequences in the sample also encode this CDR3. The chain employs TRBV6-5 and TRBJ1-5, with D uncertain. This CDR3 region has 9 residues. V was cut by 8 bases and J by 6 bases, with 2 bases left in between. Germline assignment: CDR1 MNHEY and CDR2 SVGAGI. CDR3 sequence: CASGQPQHF. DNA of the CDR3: TGTGCCAGCGGTCAGCCCCAGCATTTT.

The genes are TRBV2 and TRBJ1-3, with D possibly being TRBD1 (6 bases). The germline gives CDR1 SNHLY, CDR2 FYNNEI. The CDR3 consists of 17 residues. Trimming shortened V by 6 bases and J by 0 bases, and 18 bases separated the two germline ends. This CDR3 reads CASSGGGGRFSGNTIYF. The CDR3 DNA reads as TGTGCCAGCAGCGGAGGGGGAGGAAGATTCTCTGGAAACACCATATATTTT.

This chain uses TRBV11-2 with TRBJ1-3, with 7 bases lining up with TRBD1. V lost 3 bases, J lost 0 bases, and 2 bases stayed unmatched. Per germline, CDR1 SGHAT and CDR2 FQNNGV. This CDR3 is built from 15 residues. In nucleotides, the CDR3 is TGTGCCAGCAGCTTGGACAGGTTCTCTGGAAACACCATATATTTT. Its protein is CASSLDRFSGNTIYF. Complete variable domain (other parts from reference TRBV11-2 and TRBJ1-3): EAGVAQSPRYKIIEKRQSVAFWCNPISGHATLYWYQQILGQGPKLLIQFQNNGVVDDSQLPKDRFSAERLKGVDSTLKIQPAKLEDSAVYLCASSLDRFSGNTIYFGEGSWLTVV.

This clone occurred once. The CDR3, as DNA: TGTGCCAGTAGGAAATCGGCTCAGGTTGGGAAACTGTTTTTT. Amino acid sequence: CASRKSAQVGKLFF. The V and J genes are TRBV19 and TRBJ1-4; no firm D call. CDR3 length: 14 residues. Germline values: CDR1 LNHDA, CDR2 SQIVND (reference sequence). V was shortened by 6 bases and J by 11 bases, with 19 bases between the two germline ends.

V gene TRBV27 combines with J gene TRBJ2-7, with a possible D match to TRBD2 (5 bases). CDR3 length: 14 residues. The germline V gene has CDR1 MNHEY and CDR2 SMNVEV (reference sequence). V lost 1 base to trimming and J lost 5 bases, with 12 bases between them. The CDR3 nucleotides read TGTGCCAGCAGTTTATTGGCAGGAGGCCACGAGCAGTACTTC. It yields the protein CASSLLAGGHEQYF.

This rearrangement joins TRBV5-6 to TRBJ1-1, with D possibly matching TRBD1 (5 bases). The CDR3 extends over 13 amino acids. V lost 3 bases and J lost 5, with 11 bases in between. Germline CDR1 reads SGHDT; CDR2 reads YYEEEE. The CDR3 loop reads CASSWAGGTEAFF. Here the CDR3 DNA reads TGTGCCAGCAGCTGGGCCGGGGGGACTGAAGCTTTCTTT.

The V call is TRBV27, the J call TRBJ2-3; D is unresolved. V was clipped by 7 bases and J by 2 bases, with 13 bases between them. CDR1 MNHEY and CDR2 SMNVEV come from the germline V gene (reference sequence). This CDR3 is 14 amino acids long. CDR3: CASIKMGTTDTQYF. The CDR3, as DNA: TGTGCCAGCATAAAGATGGGAACCACAGATACGCAGTATTTT.

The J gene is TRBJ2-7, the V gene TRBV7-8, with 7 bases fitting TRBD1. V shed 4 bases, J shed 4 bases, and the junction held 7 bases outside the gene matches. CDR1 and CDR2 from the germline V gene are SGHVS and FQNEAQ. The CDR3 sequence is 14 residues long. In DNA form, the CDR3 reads TGTGCCAGCAGCTACGCCGGGACAGCTTACGAGCAGTACTTC. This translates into CASSYAGTAYEQYF.

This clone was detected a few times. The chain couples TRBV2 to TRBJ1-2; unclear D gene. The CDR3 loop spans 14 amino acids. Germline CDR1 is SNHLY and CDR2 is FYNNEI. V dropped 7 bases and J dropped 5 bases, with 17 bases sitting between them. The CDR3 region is CASMFGVLEYGYTF. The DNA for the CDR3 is TGTGCCAGCATGTTCGGCGTCCTTGAATATGGCTACACCTTC.

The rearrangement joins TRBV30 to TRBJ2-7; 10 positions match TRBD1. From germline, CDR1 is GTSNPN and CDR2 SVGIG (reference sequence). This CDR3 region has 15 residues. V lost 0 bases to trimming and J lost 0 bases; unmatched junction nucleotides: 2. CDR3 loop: CAWSVGQGSSYEQYF. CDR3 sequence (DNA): TGTGCCTGGAGTGTGGGACAGGGGAGCTCCTACGAGCAGTACTTC.

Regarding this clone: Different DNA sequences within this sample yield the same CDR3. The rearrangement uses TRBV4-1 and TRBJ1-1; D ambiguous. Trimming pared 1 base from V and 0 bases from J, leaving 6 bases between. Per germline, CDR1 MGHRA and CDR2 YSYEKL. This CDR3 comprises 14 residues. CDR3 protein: CASSQAPLNTEAFF. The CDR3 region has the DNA TGCGCCAGCAGCCAAGCGCCGCTGAACACTGAAGCTTTCTTT.

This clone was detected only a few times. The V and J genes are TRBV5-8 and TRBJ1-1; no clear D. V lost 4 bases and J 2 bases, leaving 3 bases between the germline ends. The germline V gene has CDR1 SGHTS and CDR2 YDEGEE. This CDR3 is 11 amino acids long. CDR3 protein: CASSQNTEAFF. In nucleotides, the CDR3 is TGTGCCAGCAGCCAAAACACTGAAGCTTTCTTT.

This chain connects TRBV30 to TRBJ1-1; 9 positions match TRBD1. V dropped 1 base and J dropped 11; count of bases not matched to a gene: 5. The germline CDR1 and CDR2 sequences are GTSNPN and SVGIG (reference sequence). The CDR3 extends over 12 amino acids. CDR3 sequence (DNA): TGTGCCTGGAGTGACAGGGGGCTAGGGGCTTTCTTT. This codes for CAWSDRGLGAFF.

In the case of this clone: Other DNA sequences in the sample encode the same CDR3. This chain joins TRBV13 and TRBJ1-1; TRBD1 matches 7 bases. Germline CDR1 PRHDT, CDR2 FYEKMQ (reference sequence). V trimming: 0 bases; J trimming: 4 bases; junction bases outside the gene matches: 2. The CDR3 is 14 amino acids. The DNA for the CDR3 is TGTGCCAGCAGCTTAGGCAGGGGGGGCACTGAAGCTTTCTTT. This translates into CASSLGRGGTEAFF.

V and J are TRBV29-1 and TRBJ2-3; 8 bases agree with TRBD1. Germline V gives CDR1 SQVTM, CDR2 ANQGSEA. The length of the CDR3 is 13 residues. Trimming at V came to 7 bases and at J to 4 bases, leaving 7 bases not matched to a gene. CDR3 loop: CSARDRLADTQYF. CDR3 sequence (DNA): TGCAGCGCCCGGGACAGGCTGGCAGATACGCAGTATTTT.

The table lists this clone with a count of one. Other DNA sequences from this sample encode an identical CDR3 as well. This CDR3 reads CASSQGTGELFF. CDR3 in DNA: TGTGCCAGCAGCCAGGGTACCGGGGAGCTGTTTTTT. The genes are TRBV6-6 and TRBJ2-2, with a weak D call TRBD1 (5 bases). This CDR3 has 12 residues. Deletions cut 6 bases from V and 5 bases from J, with 7 bases between. Germline-derived CDR1 and CDR2 are MNHNY and SVGAGI (reference sequence).